The 29 T cell receptor beta chains given below trace back to one sample, sequenced in a study of Graves' ophthalmopathy and Graves' hyperthyroidism. RNA transcripts were the source from which TCR beta CDR3 regions were amplified. A first-round RT-PCR used HTBI primers, followed by a second-round multiplex PCR. Via MiXCR, TCRdb re-called the multiplex PCR reads, giving one row per CDR3 protein. The repertoire has about 1.1 million distinct CDR3 sequences, approximately 35% of them found once; the top ten carry 8.5% to 14%. Specimen: peripheral blood or thyroid tissue (not recorded which). Every receptor here comes from an adult man with Graves' hyperthyroidism.

Many counts were recorded for this clonotype. The V and J genes are TRBV5-6 and TRBJ1-1; tentatively, D is TRBD1 (5 bases). The germline V and J ends were trimmed by 4 bases and 1 base, with 14 bases remaining between them. The CDR3 is 15 residues long. Germline lookup yields CDR1 SGHDT and CDR2 YYEEEE. CDR3 DNA sequence: TGTGCCAGCAGCCTTGGGGACTCGAGGAACACTGAAGCTTTCTTT. It is translated as CASSLGDSRNTEAFF.

This clonotype was observed a handful of times. The chain recombines TRBV6-6 with TRBJ2-2; D ambiguous. The germline CDR1 and CDR2 sequences are MNHNY and SVGAGI (reference sequence). The length of the CDR3 is 13 residues. The V gene lost 4 bases and the J gene lost 6 bases, with 9 bases spanning the gap. The CDR3 sequence: CASSLLGSGELFF. In nucleotides, the CDR3 is TGTGCCAGCAGTTTGTTAGGTTCCGGGGAGCTGTTTTTT.

The J gene is TRBJ2-7, the V gene TRBV3-1; 7 nucleotides match TRBD2. Germline V CDR1 and CDR2: LGHDT, YNNKEL (reference sequence). The CDR3 is made up of 16 amino acids. V trimming: 0 bases; J trimming: 6 bases; junction bases outside the gene matches: 11. CDR3 loop: CASSQDRRLAHSEQYF. As DNA, the CDR3 is TGTGCCAGCAGCCAAGATAGGAGACTAGCTCATAGCGAGCAGTACTTC.

V gene TRBV6-5 combines with J gene TRBJ2-7; TRBD2 aligns across 9 bases. The V and J ends lost 7 bases and 6 bases, in that order; junction bases with no gene match: 7. Germline loops: CDR1 MNHEY, CDR2 SVGAGI. The CDR3 runs 13 residues. The chain's CDR3 is CASIWREGLEQYF. The CDR3 DNA reads as TGTGCCAGCATCTGGCGGGAGGGCCTCGAGCAGTACTTC.

There are many counts of this clonotype. V and J are TRBV5-1 and TRBJ1-5, with 9 bases that match TRBD1. The CDR3 is 14 residues long. Germline trimming cut 2 bases from V and 4 bases from J; bases unmatched to any gene: 1. Germline V gene lookup returns CDR1 SGHRS and CDR2 YFSETQ. The CDR3 protein is CASSFGTGNQPQHF. The CDR3 nucleotides read TGCGCCAGCAGCTTCGGGACAGGGAATCAGCCCCAGCATTTT.

Only a few counts were recorded for this clonotype. CDR3 sequence (DNA): TGCGCCAGCAGCGTCAGAACAGGAGATCCTAACACCGGGGAGCTGTTTTTT. Protein sequence: CASSVRTGDPNTGELFF. The V and J genes are TRBV5-1 and TRBJ2-2, with D perhaps matching TRBD1 (5 bases). CDR1 is SGHRS and CDR2 is YFSETQ in the germline V gene. The CDR3 consists of 17 residues. Trimming cost V 4 bases and J 2 bases, with 18 bases left between them.

In its sample, this clonotype was seen many times. This sequence joins TRBV7-2 and TRBJ2-7; D is possibly TRBD2 (6 bases). The CDR3 runs to 15 residues. Per the germline V gene, CDR1 is SGHTA and CDR2 is FQGNSA. V was clipped by 2 bases and J by 5 bases, with 16 bases between them. DNA of the CDR3: TGTGCCAGCAGCTTAAGCTTTGGGGGGTACGACGAGCAGTACTTC. It is translated as CASSLSFGGYDEQYF.

This clonotype was picked up many times. The rearrangement links TRBV19 to TRBJ1-1, with D uncertain. The CDR3 totals 12 residues. The germline V gene has CDR1 LNHDA and CDR2 SQIVND (reference sequence). The V and J ends lost 8 bases and 5 bases respectively, with 12 bases between them. The CDR3 loop reads CASGWGWTEAFF. CDR3 nucleotides: TGTGCCAGTGGTTGGGGTTGGACTGAAGCTTTCTTT.

There are a few counts of this clonotype. This chain links TRBV27 with TRBJ1-2; D remains ambiguous. The CDR3 runs 13 residues. The germline V gene has CDR1 MNHEY and CDR2 SMNVEV (reference sequence). Trimming removed 3 bases at V and 7 bases at J, with 12 bases between. CDR3 in amino acids: CASSFGSGLGYTF. Here the CDR3 DNA reads TGTGCCAGCAGTTTCGGGTCCGGTCTTGGCTACACCTTC.

Points on this clonotype: It may be a read error: a sequence one base away is much more abundant. V usage is TRBV19 and J usage is TRBJ2-7, with D perhaps TRBD2 (5 bases). The J call may be wrong; the DNA end is better matched by TRBJ2-1. Germline CDR1 LNHDA, CDR2 SQIVND (reference sequence). CDR3 length equals 14 residues. CDR3 protein: CASSIHGGPYEQFF. In DNA form, the CDR3 reads TGTGCCAGTAGTATTCACGGAGGACCCTACGAGCAGTTCTTC.

Many counts were recorded for this clonotype. The V gene is TRBV5-1, the J gene TRBJ2-7; D may be TRBD1 or TRBD2 (5 bases each). This CDR3 region has 14 residues. CDR1 and CDR2 (germline): SGHRS, YFSETQ. The V and J ends lost 4 bases and 2 bases respectively, with 13 bases between them. The CDR3 reads CASSVRDGAYEQYF. CDR3 in DNA: TGCGCCAGCAGCGTCCGGGACGGTGCCTACGAGCAGTACTTC.

The table lists this clonotype with many counts. The CDR3 here is CASSLGGQVNQPQHF. The CDR3 nucleotides read TGCGCCAGCAGCTTGGGGGGACAAGTCAATCAGCCCCAGCATTTT. This chain uses TRBV5-1 with TRBJ1-5; D is possibly TRBD1 (6 bases). Per the germline V gene, CDR1 is SGHRS and CDR2 is YFSETQ. Trimming stripped 0 bases from V and 3 bases from J, with 10 bases between. The CDR3 is 15 residues long.

The rearrangement uses TRBV20-1 and TRBJ2-2, with 10 bases matching TRBD1. This CDR3 is 16 amino acids long. V gave up 3 bases and J gave up 4 bases; unmatched junction bases: 8. The germline V gene encodes CDR1 DFQATT and CDR2 SNEGSKA (reference sequence). The CDR3 coding sequence is TGCAGTGCTAGGGCCCCGGACAGGGGGTTCACCGGGGAGCTGTTTTTT. Its protein is CSARAPDRGFTGELFF.

This clonotype was seen only a few times. J is TRBJ2-3 and V is TRBV24-1; 9 bases line up with TRBD2. The trim removed 5 bases at V and 1 base at J, leaving 3 bases unmatched. This CDR3 is 15 amino acids long. Germline CDR1 reads KGHDR; CDR2 reads SFDVKD. CDR3 in DNA: TGTGCCACCAGTGCGTGGACTAGCGGCACAGATACGCAGTATTTT. Amino acids: CATSAWTSGTDTQYF.

Many counts were recorded for this clonotype. The chain couples TRBV29-1 to TRBJ2-7; TRBD2 matches at 12 bases. The CDR3 runs to 15 residues. Germline V gives CDR1 SQVTM, CDR2 ANQGSEA. Trimming took 2 bases from V and 4 from J; bases not matched to a gene: 6. CDR3 residues: CSVESLAGGEYEQYF. The CDR3 coding sequence is TGCAGCGTTGAATCGCTAGCGGGAGGGGAATACGAGCAGTACTTC.

This clonotype was detected ten times or more. The rearrangement links TRBV29-1 to TRBJ2-2, with a weak D call TRBD1 (6 bases). CDR3 length: 13 amino acids. Germline assignment: CDR1 SQVTM and CDR2 ANQGSEA. V lost 8 bases and J 1 base, leaving 11 bases between the germline ends. The CDR3 here is CSSQGGNTGELFF. In DNA, the CDR3 is TGCAGCTCTCAAGGGGGGAACACCGGGGAGCTGTTTTTT.

The V call is TRBV5-1, the J call TRBJ2-2, with 9 bases matching TRBD1. V gave up 7 bases and J gave up 8 bases; unmatched junction bases: 12. The CDR3 sequence is 15 residues long. Germline V gene lookup returns CDR1 SGHRS and CDR2 YFSETQ. Here the CDR3 reads CASGQTGTGSGELFF. The CDR3 DNA is TGCGCCAGCGGCCAGACCGGGACAGGGTCAGGGGAGCTGTTTTTT. The full variable domain, in which reference TRBV5-1 and TRBJ2-2 provide the parts outside the CDR3, is KAGVTQTPRYLIKTRGQQVTLSCSPISGHRSVSWYQQTPGQGLQFLFEYFSETQRNKGNFPGRFSGRQFSNSRSEMNVSTLELGDSALYLCASGQTGTGSGELFFGEGSRLTVL.

The CDR3 reads CASSSLADYEQYF. The CDR3 coding sequence is TGTGCCAGCAGCTCGCTGGCGGACTACGAGCAGTACTTC. The V call is TRBV5-8, the J call TRBJ2-7; no clear D gene. Germline V gives CDR1 SGHTS, CDR2 YDEGEE. This CDR3 is built from 13 residues. The V end lost 3 bases, the J end lost 3 bases, and 10 bases lay between the germline ends.

This chain joins TRBV7-9 and TRBJ1-5; D gene unclear. V dropped 2 bases and J dropped 0 bases, with 11 bases sitting between them. Germline CDR1 reads SEHNR; CDR2 reads FQNEAQ (reference sequence). This CDR3 spans 16 amino acids. The CDR3 protein is CASSLLPRNSNQPQHF. CDR3 coding DNA: TGTGCCAGCAGCTTATTGCCCAGGAATAGCAATCAGCCCCAGCATTTT.

This clonotype occurred once. The chain carries TRBV27 and TRBJ1-5; D not resolved. CDR3 length equals 14 residues. The germline V gene encodes CDR1 MNHEY and CDR2 SMNVEV (reference sequence). Trimming shortened V by 3 bases and J by 3 bases, and 9 bases separated the two germline ends. The DNA for the CDR3 is TGTGCCAGCAGTTTTGAGGGCCTCAATCAGCCCCAGCATTTT. Amino acids: CASSFEGLNQPQHF.

In its sample, this clonotype was seen a few times. The germline gene is not matched at one end of the junction; a read error may be the cause. The chain has TRBV10-3 and TRBJ2-7; D not resolved. Germline CDR1 and CDR2: ENHRY and SYGVKD. The CDR3 loop spans 16 amino acids. DNA for the CDR3: TGTGCCAGCAGTTACAACACCGCCGGCATCGGCGACGAGCAGTACTTC. Its protein product is CASSYNTAGIGDEQYF.

This clonotype was detected ten times or more. The chain employs TRBV25-1 and TRBJ1-2; no clear D gene. The CDR3 contains 16 residues. From germline, CDR1 is MGHDK and CDR2 SYGVNS. Trimming cost V 5 bases and J 8 bases, with 24 bases left between them. The CDR3 nucleotides read TGTGCCAGCAGTATGAGCCGGGGAGGTCTTCGCGACGGCTACACCTTC. Protein: CASSMSRGGLRDGYTF.

This clonotype was picked up many times. This chain links TRBV19 with TRBJ1-6; D uncertain. Trimming removed 4 bases at V and 3 bases at J, with 7 bases between. Germline values: CDR1 LNHDA, CDR2 SQIVND (reference sequence). There are 14 residues in the CDR3. The chain's CDR3 is CASSTWGYNSPLHF. The CDR3 coding sequence is TGTGCCAGTAGTACCTGGGGCTATAATTCACCCCTCCACTTT.

This clonotype was observed at least ten times. The rearrangement links TRBV4-1 to TRBJ2-7; D is perhaps TRBD1 (6 bases). Trimming took 4 bases from V and 5 from J, leaving 15 bases between them. This CDR3 has 14 amino acids. Per the germline V gene, CDR1 is MGHRA and CDR2 is YSYEKL. The CDR3 sequence is CASSPPGASNEQYF. Here the CDR3 DNA reads TGCGCCAGCAGCCCTCCAGGGGCTAGCAACGAGCAGTACTTC.

This clonotype was seen ten or more times. The chain has TRBV29-1 and TRBJ2-7; D unclear. Germline lookup yields CDR1 SQVTM and CDR2 ANQGSEA. Between the trimmed V and J ends, which lost 6 bases and 7 bases, there was a span of 13 bases. This CDR3 spans 11 amino acids. CDR3 in DNA: TGCAGCGTCCGGATGAGTGGGGAGCAGTACTTC. Its translation: CSVRMSGEQYF.

The J gene is TRBJ1-2, the V gene TRBV11-2, with D unclear. The CDR3 length is 14 residues. CDR1 and CDR2 (germline): SGHAT, FQNNGV. Deletions cut 8 bases from V and 2 bases from J, with 15 bases between. The CDR3 reads CASRAIRQNYGYTF. The CDR3 DNA follows: TGTGCCAGCCGCGCCATAAGACAAAACTATGGCTACACCTTC. Full variable domain (rest looked up from reference TRBV11-2 and TRBJ1-2): EAGVAQSPRYKIIEKRQSVAFWCNPISGHATLYWYQQILGQGPKLLIQFQNNGVVDDSQLPKDRFSAERLKGVDSTLKIQPAKLEDSAVYLCASRAIRQNYGYTFGSGTRLTVV.

V and J are TRBV29-1 and TRBJ2-5, with a possible D match to TRBD1 (6 bases). Germline V gene sequence: CDR1 SQVTM, CDR2 ANQGSEA. This CDR3 spans 12 amino acids. V was cut by 4 bases and J by 4 bases, with 10 bases left in between. CDR3 DNA sequence: TGCAGCGTTGGGGTCAGGGGAGAGACCCAGTACTTC. Its protein is CSVGVRGETQYF. Full variable domain (missing parts from reference TRBV29-1 and TRBJ2-5): SAVISQKPSRDICQRGTSLTIQCQVDSQVTMMFWYRQQPGQSLTLIATANQGSEATYESGFVIDKFPISRPNLTFSTLTVSNMSPEDSSIYLCSVGVRGETQYFGPGTRLLVL.

The chain links TRBV7-3 to TRBJ2-5; D might be TRBD2 (6 bases). CDR1 and CDR2 (germline): SGHTA, FQGTGA. V was pared by 2 bases and J by 4 bases, with 11 bases between. CDR3 length equals 14 residues. CDR3 nucleotides: TGTGCCAGCAGCTTATTCCGGGACTCAGAGACCCAGTACTTC. Encoded protein: CASSLFRDSETQYF.

In the case of this clonotype: A read error may explain this, as a much larger clone is one base away. The rearrangement joins TRBV7-6 to TRBJ1-2; 10 bases are shared with TRBD1. In germline, CDR1 is SGHVS, CDR2 FNYEAQ. The CDR3 totals 16 residues. The CDR3 region has the DNA TGTACCAGCAGCTTAGGAGGGACAGGGGTTAACTATGGCTACACCTTC. Translation: CTSSLGGTGVNYGYTF.